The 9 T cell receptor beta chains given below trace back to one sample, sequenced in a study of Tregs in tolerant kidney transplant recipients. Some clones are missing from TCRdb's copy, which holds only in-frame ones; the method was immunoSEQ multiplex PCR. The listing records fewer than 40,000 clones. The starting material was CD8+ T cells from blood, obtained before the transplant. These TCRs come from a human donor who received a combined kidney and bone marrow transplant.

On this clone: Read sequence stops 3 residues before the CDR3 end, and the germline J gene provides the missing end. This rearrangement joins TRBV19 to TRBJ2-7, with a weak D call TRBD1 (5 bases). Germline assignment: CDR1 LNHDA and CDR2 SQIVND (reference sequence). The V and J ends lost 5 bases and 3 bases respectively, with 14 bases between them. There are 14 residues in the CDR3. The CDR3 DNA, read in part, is TGTGCCAGTAGTGATGCACAGGCAATCTACGAG. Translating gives CASSDAQAIYE. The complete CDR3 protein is CASSDAQAIYEQYF.

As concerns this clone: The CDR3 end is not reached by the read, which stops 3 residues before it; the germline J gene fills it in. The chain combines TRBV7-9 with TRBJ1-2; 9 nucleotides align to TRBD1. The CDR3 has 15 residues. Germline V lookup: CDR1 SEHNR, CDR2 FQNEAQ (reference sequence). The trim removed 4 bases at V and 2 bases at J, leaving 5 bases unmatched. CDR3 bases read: TGTGCCAGCAGCTACGGACAGGGGACCAACTATGGC. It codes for CASSYGQGTNYG. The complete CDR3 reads CASSYGQGTNYGYTF.

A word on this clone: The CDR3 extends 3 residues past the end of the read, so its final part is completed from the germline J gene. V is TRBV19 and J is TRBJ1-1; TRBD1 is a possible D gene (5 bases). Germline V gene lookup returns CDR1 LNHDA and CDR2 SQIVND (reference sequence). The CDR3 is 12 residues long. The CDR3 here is CASSIGYREAFF. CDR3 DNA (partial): TGTGCCAGTAGTATAGGTTACAGGGAA.

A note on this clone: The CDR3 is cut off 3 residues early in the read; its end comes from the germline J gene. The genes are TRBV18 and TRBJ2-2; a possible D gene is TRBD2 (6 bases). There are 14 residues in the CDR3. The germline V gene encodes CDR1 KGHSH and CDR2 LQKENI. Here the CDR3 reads CASSPETGEKELFF. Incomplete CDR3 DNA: TGTGCCAGCTCACCCGAAACGGGGGAAAAAGAG.

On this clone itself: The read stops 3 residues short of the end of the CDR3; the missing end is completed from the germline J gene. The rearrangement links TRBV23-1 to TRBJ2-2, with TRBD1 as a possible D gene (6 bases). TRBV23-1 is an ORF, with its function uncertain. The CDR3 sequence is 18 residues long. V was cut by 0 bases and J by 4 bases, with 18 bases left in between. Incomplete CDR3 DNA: TGCGCCAGCAGTCAATCGAACAGGGTTTCCCCTCTCACCGGGGAG. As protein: CASSQSNRVSPLTGE. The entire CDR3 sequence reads CASSQSNRVSPLTGELFF.

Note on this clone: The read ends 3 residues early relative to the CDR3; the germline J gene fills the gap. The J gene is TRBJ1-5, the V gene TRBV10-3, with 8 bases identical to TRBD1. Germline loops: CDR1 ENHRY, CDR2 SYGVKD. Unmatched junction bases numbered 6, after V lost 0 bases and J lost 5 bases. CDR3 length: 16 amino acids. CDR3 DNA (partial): TGTGCCATCAGTGAGTCCGACAGGGGAGCGGATCAGCCC. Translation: CAISESDRGADQP. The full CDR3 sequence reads CAISESDRGADQPQHF.

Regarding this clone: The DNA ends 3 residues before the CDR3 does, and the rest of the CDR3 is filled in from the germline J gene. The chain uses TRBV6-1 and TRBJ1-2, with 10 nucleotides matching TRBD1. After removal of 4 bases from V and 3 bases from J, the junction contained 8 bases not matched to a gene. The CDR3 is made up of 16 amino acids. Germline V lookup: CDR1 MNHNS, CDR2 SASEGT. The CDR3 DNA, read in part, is TGTGCCAGCAGTGGCCGCCTGACAGGGGGCGACTATGGC. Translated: CASSGRLTGGDYG. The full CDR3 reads CASSGRLTGGDYGYTF.

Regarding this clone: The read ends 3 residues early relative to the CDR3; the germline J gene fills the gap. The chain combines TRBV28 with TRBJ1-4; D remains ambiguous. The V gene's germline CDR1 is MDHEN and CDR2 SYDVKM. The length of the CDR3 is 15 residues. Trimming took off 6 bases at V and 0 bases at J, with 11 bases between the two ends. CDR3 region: CASSASSATNEKLFF. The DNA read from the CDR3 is TGTGCCAGCAGCGCTTCCAGCGCAACTAATGAAAAA.

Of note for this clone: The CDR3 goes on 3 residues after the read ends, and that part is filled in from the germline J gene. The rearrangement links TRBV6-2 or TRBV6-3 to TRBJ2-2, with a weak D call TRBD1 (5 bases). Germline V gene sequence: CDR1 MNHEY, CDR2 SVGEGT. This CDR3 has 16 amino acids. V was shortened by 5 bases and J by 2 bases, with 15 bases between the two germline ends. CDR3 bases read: TGTGCCAGCAGTCCAGGGTGGAGTCCAAACACCGGGGAG. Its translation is CASSPGWSPNTGE. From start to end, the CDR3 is CASSPGWSPNTGELFF.